This T cell receptor beta chain is drawn from a study of blood T cell repertoires in COVID-19. Germline CDR1 is GTSNPN and CDR2 is SVGIG (reference sequence). The CDR3 is 15 amino acids. V trimming: 2 bases; J trimming: 3 bases; junction bases outside the gene matches: 8. Profiling relied on immunoSEQ multiplex PCR, and the TCRdb table lists in-frame clones only, not all of them. The sample lists some 380,000 clones, nearly 90% occurring once. The chain recombines TRBV30 with TRBJ2-7; TRBD1 agrees at 9 bases. The sequencing input was PBMCs or T cells enriched from blood (not recorded which). The clonotype comes from a woman in her thirties or forties with acute COVID-19. CDR3 residues: CAWSSGTGTHYEQYF. For the CDR3, the DNA is TGTGCCTGGAGTTCCGGGACAGGGACCCACTACGAGCAGTACTTC.